This TCR beta chain originates from a study of T cell changes during pregnancy in multiple sclerosis. This clone was found once. Per the germline V gene, CDR1 is MGHDK and CDR2 is SYGVNS. Deletions cut 4 bases from V and 4 bases from J, with 13 bases between. The CDR3 is 14 residues long. Using immunoSEQ multiplex PCR, the repertoire was profiled, and TCRdb retains in-frame clones only, with some absent. Of about 68,000 clones listed, about 91% are singletons. This clonotype was obtained from a female donor with multiple sclerosis, enrolled in a pregnancy study. The sample here was peripheral blood, taken in the first trimester of pregnancy. The J gene is TRBJ1-2, the V gene TRBV25-1; a possible D gene is TRBD1 (5 bases). CDR3 nucleotide sequence: TGTGCCAGCAGTGGGGGCAGCGAAATCTATGGCTACACCTTC. Translated, it gives CASSGGSEIYGYTF.